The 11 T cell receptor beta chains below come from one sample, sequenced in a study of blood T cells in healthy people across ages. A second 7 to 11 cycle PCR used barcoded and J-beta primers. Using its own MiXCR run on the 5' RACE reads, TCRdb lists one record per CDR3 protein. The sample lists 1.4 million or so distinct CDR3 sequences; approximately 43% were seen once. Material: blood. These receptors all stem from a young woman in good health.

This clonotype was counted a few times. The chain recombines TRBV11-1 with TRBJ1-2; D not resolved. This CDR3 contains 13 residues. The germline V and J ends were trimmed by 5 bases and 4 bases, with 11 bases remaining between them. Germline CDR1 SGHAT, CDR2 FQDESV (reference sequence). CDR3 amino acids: CASSRRGFYGYTF. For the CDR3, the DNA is TGTGCCAGCAGCAGACGAGGGTTCTATGGCTACACCTTC.

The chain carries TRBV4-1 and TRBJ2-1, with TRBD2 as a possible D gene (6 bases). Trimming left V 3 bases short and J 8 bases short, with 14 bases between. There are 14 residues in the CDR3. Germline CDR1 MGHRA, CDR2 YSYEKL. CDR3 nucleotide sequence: TGCGCCAGCAGCCATAAAGGCGGGGACTATGAGCAGTTCTTC. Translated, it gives CASSHKGGDYEQFF.

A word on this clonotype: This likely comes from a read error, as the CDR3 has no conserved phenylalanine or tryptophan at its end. CDR3 residues: CASSFGGMNEQYL. The CDR3, as DNA: TGTGCCAGCAGCTTTGGGGGCATGAACGAGCAGTACTTA. The chain joins TRBV7-2 to TRBJ2-4; tentative D call: TRBD1 (6 bases). The assigned J gene may be wrong: the sequence end matches TRBJ2-7 better. The CDR3 loop spans 13 amino acids. The germline V gene encodes CDR1 SGHTA and CDR2 FQGNSA.

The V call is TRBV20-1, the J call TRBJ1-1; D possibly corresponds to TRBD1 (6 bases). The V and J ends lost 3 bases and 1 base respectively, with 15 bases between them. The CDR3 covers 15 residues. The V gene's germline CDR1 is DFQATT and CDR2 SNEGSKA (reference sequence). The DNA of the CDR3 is TGCAGTGCTAGCGACCCACAGGGCGGGAACACTGAAGCTTTCTTT. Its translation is CSASDPQGGNTEAFF.

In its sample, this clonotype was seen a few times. In DNA, the CDR3 is TGTGCCAGCAGCTTGGGGGTAACGGATGAGCAGTTCTTC. Translated: CASSLGVTDEQFF. The genes are TRBV7-3 and TRBJ2-1; D is possibly TRBD1 or TRBD2 (5 bases each). V was trimmed by 3 bases and J by 8 bases, leaving 11 bases between them. CDR1 is SGHTA and CDR2 is FQGTGA in the germline V gene. The CDR3 is 13 residues long.

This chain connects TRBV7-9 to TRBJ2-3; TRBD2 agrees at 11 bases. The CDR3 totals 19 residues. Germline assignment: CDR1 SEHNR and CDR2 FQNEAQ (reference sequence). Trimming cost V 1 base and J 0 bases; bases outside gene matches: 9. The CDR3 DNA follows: TGTGCCAGCAGCTTAGAGGGACTAGCGGTCGCCGGTAGCACAGATACGCAGTATTTT. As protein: CASSLEGLAVAGSTDTQYF.

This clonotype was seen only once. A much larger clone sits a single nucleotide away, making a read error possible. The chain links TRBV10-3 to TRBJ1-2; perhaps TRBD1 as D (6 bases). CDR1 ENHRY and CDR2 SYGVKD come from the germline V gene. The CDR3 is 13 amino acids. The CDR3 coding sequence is TGTGTCATCAGTGAGTGGCAGGGGTCTGGCTACACCTTC. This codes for CVISEWQGSGYTF.

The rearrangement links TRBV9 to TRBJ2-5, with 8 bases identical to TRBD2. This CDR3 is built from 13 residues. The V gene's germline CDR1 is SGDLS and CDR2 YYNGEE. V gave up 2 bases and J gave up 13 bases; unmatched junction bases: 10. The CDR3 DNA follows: TGTGCCAGCAGCGTCCCTCCGGGACTAGAACTGTACTTC. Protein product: CASSVPPGLELYF.

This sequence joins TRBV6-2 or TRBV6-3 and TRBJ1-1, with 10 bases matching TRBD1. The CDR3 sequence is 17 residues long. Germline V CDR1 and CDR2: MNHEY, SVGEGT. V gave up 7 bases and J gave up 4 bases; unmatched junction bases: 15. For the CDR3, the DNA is TGTGCCAGCAAGTGGGGAACCCTGACAGGGGGCTTCACTGAAGCTTTCTTT. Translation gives CASKWGTLTGGFTEAFF.

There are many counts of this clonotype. The CDR3 here is CASTYRVSGEQYF. CDR3 nucleotides: TGTGCCAGCACCTACAGGGTCTCGGGCGAGCAGTACTTC. The rearrangement joins TRBV28 to TRBJ2-7, with D tentatively TRBD1 (6 bases). This CDR3 spans 13 amino acids. Trimming left V 7 bases short and J 6 bases short, with 16 bases between. Germline loops: CDR1 MDHEN, CDR2 SYDVKM.

The CDR3 here is CASSQGLFEKLFF. DNA of the CDR3: TGTGCCAGCAGCCAAGGTCTGTTTGAAAAACTGTTTTTT. This chain connects TRBV14 to TRBJ1-4, with no clear D. V lost 1 base to trimming and J lost 7 bases, with 7 bases between them. The V gene's germline CDR1 is SGHDN and CDR2 FVKESK. The length of the CDR3 is 13 residues.